This T cell receptor (beta chain) was profiled in a study of identical twins. Germline V gene data show CDR1 as SGHTA and CDR2 as FQGNSA. Trimming left V 1 base short and J 2 bases short, with 13 bases between. The CDR3 covers 16 residues. TCRdb called the 5' RACE reads again in MiXCR, with one record for every CDR3 protein. The sample has about 190,000 distinct CDR3 sequences; approximately 16% are singletons. These data also featured in a second study, about T cells expressing NK-cell markers.

The sequence came from a young woman in good health. The V call is TRBV7-2, the J call TRBJ2-3; possibly TRBD2 for D (6 bases). The sample consisted of CD8+ T cells sorted from blood. In nucleotides, the CDR3 is TGTGCCAGCAGCTTAGGGGGGGAGACACACACAGATACGCAGTATTTT. Translating gives CASSLGGETHTDTQYF.